Given below is one T cell receptor beta chain in context. The ends lost 6 bases at V and 5 bases at J; junction bases unmatched: 8. Germline V gives CDR1 ENHRY, CDR2 SYGVKD. The CDR3 runs 14 residues. The record originates from a study of blood T cell repertoires in COVID-19. Study information: COVID-19 samples, acute and convalescent, were from the United States, Italy and Spain. Sources were T cells, B-cell-depleted T cells, or PBMCs; the material itself was cDNA or gDNA.

Per the study methods: Amplifying reference gene primers gave estimates of nucleated cell counts. TCRdb's table, derived via immunoSEQ multiplex PCR, lists solely in-frame clones and lacks some. V, J and clone size are taken as reported in that table, and D and trimming were inferred from the DNA itself. The profile shows tens of thousands of clones, 65% to 85% of them singletons. This receptor was taken from a man older than 75 with active or convalescent COVID-19. The J gene is TRBJ2-7, the V gene TRBV10-3, with TRBD1 identical over 9 bases. The source material was peripheral blood. The CDR3 loop is CAIRRDRVANEQYF. In DNA, the CDR3 is TGTGCCATCAGGAGGGACAGGGTCGCGAACGAGCAGTACTTC.